This TCR beta chain derives from a study of T and B cells in COVID-19 patients. Across the whole study: Peripheral blood came from COVID-19 patients with active infection or after recovery. Of 20 to 25 active-infection patients, 15 to 19 carried comorbidities linked to unfavorable COVID-19 outcome.

Trimming pared 2 bases from V and 7 bases from J, leaving 12 bases between. The CDR3 is 14 amino acids. This clonotype was recorded a few times. Antigen: not known. Study-wide results and limits: Blood from mildly ill patients while symptomatic, and early samples from severe cases, were scarce.

Multiplex PCR with BIOMED2 TRB-A/B primer pools amplified TRB rearrangements. TCRdb reprocessed the multiplex PCR reads with MiXCR, giving one entry per CDR3 protein. The data show 4,000 to 5,500 distinct CDR3 sequences, with around 21% seen just once and about 12% held by the top ten. TRB was amplified from about 250-500 ng of blood genomic DNA. The receptor comes from a human donor with active COVID-19. The chain employs TRBV12-3 or TRBV12-4 and TRBJ2-4; D call uncertain. Specimen: blood. The CDR3 DNA sequence: TGTGCCAGCAGTTTAACGGCAGGTCGGAACATTCAGTACTTC. Translating gives CASSLTAGRNIQYF.